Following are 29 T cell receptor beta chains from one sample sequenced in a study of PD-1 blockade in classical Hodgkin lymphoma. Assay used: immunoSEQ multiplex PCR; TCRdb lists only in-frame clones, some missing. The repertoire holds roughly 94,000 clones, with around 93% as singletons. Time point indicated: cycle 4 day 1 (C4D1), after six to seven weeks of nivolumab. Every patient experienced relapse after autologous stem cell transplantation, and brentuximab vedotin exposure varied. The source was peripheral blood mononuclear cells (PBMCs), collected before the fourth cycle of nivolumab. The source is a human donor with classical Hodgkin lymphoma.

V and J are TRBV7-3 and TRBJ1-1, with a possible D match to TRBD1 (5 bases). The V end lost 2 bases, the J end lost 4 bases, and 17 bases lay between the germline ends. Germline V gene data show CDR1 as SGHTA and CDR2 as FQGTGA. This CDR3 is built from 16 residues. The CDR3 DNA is TGTGCCAGCAGCTTACGGGGAACCGGGACGGGCACTGAAGCTTTCTTT. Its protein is CASSLRGTGTGTEAFF.

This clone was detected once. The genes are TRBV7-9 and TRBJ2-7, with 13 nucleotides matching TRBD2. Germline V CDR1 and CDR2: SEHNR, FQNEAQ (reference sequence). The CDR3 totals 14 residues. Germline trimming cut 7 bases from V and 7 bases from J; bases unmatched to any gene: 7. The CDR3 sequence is CASTHAGLAGEQYF. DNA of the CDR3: TGTGCCAGCACCCACGCGGGACTAGCGGGGGAGCAGTACTTC. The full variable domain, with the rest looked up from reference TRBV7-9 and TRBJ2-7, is DTGVSQNPRHKITKRGQNVTFRCDPISEHNRLYWYRQTLGQGPEFLTYFQNEAQLEKSRLLSDRFSAERPKGSFSTLEIQRTEQGDSAMYLCASTHAGLAGEQYFGPGTRLTVT.

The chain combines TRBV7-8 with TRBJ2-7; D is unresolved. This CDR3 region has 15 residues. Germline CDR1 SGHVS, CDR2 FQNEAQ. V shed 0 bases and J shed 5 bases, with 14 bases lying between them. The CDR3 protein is CASSLASRRIDEQYF. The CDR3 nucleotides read TGTGCCAGCAGCTTAGCGTCAAGAAGGATCGACGAGCAGTACTTC.

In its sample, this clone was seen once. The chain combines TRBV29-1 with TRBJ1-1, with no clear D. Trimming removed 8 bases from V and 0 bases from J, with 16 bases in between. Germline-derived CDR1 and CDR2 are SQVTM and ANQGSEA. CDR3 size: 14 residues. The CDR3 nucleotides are TGCAGCCCTAGGGCCCGACGGGTGAACACTGAAGCTTTCTTT. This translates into CSPRARRVNTEAFF.

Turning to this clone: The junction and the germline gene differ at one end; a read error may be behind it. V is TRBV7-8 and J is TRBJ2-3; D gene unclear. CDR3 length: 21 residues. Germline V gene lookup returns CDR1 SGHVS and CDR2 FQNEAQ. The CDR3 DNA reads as TGTGCCAGCACCTTAATGGTCCGCACCCTTCCGATCCTCGCTAGCACAGATACGCAGTATTTT. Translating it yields CASTLMVRTLPILASTDTQYF.

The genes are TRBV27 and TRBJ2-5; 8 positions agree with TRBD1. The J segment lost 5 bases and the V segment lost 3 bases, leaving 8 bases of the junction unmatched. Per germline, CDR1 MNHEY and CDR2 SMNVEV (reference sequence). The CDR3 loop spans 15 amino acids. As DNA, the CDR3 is TGTGCCAGCAGTTTTTCAGGGGGCGATCACGAGACCCAGTACTTC. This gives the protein CASSFSGGDHETQYF.

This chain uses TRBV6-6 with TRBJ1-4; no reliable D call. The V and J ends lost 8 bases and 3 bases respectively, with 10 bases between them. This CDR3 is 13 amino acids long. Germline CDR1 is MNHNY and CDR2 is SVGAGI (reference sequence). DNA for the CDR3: TGTGCCAGCCCTAGAGGCCCTAATGAAAAACTGTTTTTT. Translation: CASPRGPNEKLFF.

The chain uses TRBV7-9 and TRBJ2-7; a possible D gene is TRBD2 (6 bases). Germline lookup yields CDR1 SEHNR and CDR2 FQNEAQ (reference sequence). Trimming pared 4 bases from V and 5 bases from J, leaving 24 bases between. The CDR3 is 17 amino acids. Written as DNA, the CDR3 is TGTGCCAGCAGCTCCGGTGGGAGCGTCCCAAGACTAGACGAGCAGTACTTC. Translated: CASSSGGSVPRLDEQYF. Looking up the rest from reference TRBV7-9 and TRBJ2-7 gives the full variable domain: DTGVSQNPRHKITKRGQNVTFRCDPISEHNRLYWYRQTLGQGPEFLTYFQNEAQLEKSRLLSDRFSAERPKGSFSTLEIQRTEQGDSAMYLCASSSGGSVPRLDEQYFGPGTRLTVT.

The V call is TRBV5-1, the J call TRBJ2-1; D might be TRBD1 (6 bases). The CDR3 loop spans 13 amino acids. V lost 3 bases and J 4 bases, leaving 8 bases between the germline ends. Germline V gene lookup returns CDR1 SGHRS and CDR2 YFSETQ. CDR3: CASSYREYNEQFF. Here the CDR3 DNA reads TGCGCCAGCAGCTACAGGGAATACAATGAGCAGTTCTTC.

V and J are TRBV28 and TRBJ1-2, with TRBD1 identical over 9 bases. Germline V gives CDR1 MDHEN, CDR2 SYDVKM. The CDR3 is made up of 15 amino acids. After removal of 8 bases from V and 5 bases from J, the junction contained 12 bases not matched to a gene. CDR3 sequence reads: CASYIGDRVYYGYTF. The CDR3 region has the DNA TGTGCCAGCTACATAGGGGACAGGGTCTATTATGGCTACACCTTC.

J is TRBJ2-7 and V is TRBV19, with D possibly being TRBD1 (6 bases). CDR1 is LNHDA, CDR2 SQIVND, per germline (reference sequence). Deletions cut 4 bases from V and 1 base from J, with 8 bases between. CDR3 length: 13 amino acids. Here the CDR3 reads CASSKGHSYEQYF. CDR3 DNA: TGTGCCAGTAGTAAGGGACATTCCTACGAGCAGTACTTC.

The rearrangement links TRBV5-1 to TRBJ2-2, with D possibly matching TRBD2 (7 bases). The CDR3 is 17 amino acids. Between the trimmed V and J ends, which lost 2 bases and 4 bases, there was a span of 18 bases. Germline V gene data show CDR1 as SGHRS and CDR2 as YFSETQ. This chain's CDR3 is CASSFPQGGGGTGELFF. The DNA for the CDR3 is TGCGCCAGCAGCTTCCCCCAGGGAGGGGGGGGCACCGGGGAGCTGTTTTTT.

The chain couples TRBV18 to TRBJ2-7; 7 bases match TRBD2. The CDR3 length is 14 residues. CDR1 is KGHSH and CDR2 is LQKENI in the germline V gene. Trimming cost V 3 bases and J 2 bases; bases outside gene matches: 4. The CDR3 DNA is TGTGCCAGCTCACCGGGGCGGGAGCCCTACGAGCAGTACTTC. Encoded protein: CASSPGREPYEQYF. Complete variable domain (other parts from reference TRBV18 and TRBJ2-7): NAGVMQNPRHLVRRRGQEARLRCSPMKGHSHVYWYRQLPEEGLKFMVYLQKENIIDESGMPKERFSAEFPKEGPSILRIQQVVRGDSAAYFCASSPGREPYEQYFGPGTRLTVT.

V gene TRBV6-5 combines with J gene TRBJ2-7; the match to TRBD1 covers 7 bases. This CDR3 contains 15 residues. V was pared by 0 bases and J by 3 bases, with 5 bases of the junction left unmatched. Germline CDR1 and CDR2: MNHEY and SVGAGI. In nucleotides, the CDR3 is TGTGCCAGCAGTTACTCGAGAGACAGGGACTACGAGCAGTACTTC. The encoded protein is CASSYSRDRDYEQYF.

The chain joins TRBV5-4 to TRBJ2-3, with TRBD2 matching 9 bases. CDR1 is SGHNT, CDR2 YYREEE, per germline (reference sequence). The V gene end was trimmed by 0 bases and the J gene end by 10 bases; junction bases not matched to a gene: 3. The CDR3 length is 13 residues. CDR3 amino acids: CASSLAAGGPQYF. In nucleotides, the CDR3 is TGTGCCAGCAGCTTGGCGGCGGGAGGGCCGCAGTATTTT. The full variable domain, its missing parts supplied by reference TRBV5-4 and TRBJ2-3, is ETGVTQSPTHLIKTRGQQVTLRCSSQSGHNTVSWYQQALGQGPQFIFQYYREEENGRGNFPPRFSGLQFPNYSSELNVNALELDDSALYLCASSLAAGGPQYFGPGTRLTVL.

The chain's CDR3 is CASSPTDNPNEKLFF. CDR3 sequence (DNA): TGTGCCAGCAGCCCAACGGACAACCCTAATGAAAAACTGTTTTTT. The genes are TRBV9 and TRBJ1-4, with D possibly being TRBD1 (5 bases). Germline loops: CDR1 SGDLS, CDR2 YYNGEE. V was pared by 4 bases and J by 3 bases, with 13 bases between. This CDR3 has 15 amino acids. Together with reference TRBV9 and TRBJ1-4, the CDR3 gives the full variable domain: DSGVTQTPKHLITATGQRVTLRCSPRSGDLSVYWYQQSLDQGLQFLIQYYNGEERAKGNILERFSAQQFPDLHSELNLSSLELGDSALYFCASSPTDNPNEKLFFGSGTQLSVL.

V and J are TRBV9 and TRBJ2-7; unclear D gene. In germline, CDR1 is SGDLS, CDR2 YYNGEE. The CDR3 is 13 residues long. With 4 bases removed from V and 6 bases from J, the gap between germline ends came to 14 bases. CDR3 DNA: TGTGCCAGCAGCCCTCCTTCTACTACCGAGCAGTACTTC. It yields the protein CASSPPSTTEQYF.

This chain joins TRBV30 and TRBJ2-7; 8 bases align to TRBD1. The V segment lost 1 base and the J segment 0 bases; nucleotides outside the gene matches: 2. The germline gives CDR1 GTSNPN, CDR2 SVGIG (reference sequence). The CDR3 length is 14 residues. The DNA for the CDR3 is TGTGCCTGGAGTGCGGACAGGGTCTCCTACGAGCAGTACTTC. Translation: CAWSADRVSYEQYF.

CDR3 in amino acids: CASSLTSVNTEAFF. DNA of the CDR3: TGCGCCAGCAGCCTAACGTCGGTGAACACTGAAGCTTTCTTT. The chain links TRBV5-1 to TRBJ1-1, with unresolved D. Trimming cost V 4 bases and J 0 bases, with 10 bases left between them. Germline CDR1 and CDR2: SGHRS and YFSETQ. The length of the CDR3 is 14 residues.

CDR3 sequence: CASSGDRSYEQYF. In nucleotides, the CDR3 is TGCGCCAGCAGCGGAGACAGGTCCTACGAGCAGTACTTC. The V gene is TRBV10-1, the J gene TRBJ2-7, with a tentative D call TRBD1 (6 bases). The length of the CDR3 is 13 residues. Germline lookup yields CDR1 WNHNN and CDR2 SYGVQD (reference sequence). The V and J ends lost 6 bases and 1 base respectively, with 10 bases between them.

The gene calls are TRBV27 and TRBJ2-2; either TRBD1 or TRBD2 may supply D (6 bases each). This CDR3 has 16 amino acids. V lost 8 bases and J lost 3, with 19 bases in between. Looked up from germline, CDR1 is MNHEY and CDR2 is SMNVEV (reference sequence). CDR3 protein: CASLPGAGWDTGELFF. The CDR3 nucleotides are TGTGCCAGCCTTCCGGGGGCAGGGTGGGACACCGGGGAGCTGTTTTTT.

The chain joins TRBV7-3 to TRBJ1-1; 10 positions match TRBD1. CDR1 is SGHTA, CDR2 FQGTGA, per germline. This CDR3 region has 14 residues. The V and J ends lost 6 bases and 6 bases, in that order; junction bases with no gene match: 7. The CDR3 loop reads CASRRTGGDAEAFF. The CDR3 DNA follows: TGTGCCAGCAGACGGACAGGGGGGGACGCTGAAGCTTTCTTT.

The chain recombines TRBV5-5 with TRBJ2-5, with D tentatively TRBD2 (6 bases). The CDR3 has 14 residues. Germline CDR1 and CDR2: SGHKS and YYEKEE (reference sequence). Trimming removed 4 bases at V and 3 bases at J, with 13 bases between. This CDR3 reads CASSRPGGKETQYF. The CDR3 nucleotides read TGTGCCAGCAGCCGACCTGGGGGGAAAGAGACCCAGTACTTC.

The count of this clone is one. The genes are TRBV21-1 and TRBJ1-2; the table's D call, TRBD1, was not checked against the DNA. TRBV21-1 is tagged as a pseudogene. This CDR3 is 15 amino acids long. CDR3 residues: CASSSYQGWLGGYTF. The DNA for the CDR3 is TGTGCCAGCAGCTCCTACCAGGGGTGGTTGGGTGGCTACACCTTC.

The CDR3 DNA reads as TGTGCCAGCAGCTTGGAACGGGGGCCGAACTATGGCTACACCTTC. It yields the protein CASSLERGPNYGYTF. The chain has TRBV5-6 and TRBJ1-2; perhaps TRBD1 as D (6 bases). The V end lost 0 bases, the J end lost 2 bases, and 11 bases lay between the germline ends. CDR3 size: 15 residues. Germline CDR1 SGHDT, CDR2 YYEEEE.

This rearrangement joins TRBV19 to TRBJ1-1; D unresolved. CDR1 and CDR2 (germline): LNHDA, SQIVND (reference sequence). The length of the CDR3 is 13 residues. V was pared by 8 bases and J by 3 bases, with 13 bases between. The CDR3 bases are TGTGCCAGTCTCCGGGTACGGGACACTGAAGCTTTCTTT. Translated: CASLRVRDTEAFF.

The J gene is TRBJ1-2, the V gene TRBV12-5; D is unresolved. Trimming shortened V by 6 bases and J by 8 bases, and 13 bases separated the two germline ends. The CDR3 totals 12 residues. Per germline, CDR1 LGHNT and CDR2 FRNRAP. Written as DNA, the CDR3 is TGTGCTAGTGGCTACCTACGGGGAGGCTACACCTTC. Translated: CASGYLRGGYTF.

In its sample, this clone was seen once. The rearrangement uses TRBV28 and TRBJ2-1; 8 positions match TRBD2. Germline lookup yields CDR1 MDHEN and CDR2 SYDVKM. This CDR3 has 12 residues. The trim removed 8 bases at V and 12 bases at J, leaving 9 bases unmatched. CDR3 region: CASQEPREGQFF. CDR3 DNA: TGTGCCAGCCAGGAACCCCGGGAGGGGCAGTTCTTC.

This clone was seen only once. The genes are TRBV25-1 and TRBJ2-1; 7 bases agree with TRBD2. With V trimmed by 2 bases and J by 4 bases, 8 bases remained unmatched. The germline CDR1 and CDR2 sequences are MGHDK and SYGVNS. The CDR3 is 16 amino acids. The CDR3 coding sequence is TGTGCCAGCAGTGAAAACCGTGGGGGGGAATACAATGAGCAGTTCTTC. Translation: CASSENRGGEYNEQFF.